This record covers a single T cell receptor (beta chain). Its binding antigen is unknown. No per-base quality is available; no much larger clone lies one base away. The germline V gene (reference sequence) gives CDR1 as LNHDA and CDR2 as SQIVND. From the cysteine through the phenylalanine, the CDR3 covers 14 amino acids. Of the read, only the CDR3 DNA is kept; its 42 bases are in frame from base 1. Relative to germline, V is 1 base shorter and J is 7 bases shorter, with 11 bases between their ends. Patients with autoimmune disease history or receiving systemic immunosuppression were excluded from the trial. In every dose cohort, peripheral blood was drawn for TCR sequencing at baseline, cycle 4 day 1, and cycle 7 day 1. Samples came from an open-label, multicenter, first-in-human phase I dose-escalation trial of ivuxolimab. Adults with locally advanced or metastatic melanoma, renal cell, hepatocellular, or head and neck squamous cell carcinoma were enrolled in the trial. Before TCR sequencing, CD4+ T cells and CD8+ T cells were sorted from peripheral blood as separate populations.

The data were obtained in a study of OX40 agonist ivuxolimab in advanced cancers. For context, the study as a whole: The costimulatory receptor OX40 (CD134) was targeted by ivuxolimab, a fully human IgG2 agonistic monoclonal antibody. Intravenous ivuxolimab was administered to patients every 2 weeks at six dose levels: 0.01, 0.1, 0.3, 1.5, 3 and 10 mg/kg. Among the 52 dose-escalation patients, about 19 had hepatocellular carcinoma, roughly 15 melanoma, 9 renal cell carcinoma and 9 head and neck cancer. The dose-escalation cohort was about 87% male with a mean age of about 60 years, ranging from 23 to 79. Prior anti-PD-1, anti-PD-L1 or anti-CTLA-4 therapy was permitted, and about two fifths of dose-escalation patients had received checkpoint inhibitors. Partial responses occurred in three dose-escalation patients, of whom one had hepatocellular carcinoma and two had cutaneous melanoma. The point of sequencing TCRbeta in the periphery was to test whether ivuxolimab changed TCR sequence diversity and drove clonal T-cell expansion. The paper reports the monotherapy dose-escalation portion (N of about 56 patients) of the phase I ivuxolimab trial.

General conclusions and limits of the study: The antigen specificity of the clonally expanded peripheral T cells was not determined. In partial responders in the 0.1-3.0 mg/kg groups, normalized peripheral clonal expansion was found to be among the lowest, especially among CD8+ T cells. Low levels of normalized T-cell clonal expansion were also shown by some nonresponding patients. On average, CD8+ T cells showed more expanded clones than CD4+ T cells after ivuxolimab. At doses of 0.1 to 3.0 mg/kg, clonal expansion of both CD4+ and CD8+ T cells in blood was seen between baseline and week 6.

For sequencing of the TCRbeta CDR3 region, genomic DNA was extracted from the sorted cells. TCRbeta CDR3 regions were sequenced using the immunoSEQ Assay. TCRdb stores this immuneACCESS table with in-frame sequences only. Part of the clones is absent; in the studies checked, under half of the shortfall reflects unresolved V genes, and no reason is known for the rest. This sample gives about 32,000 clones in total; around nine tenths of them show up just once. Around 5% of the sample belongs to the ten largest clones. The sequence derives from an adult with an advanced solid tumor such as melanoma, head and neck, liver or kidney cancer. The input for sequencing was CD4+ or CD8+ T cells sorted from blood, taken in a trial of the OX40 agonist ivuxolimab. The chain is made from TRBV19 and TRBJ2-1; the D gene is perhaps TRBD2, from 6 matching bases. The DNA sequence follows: TGTGCCAGTAGTATAGCCGGGGGTTCAAATGAGCAGTTCTTC. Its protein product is CASSIAGGSNEQFF.